Listed below are T cell receptor beta chains from one sample, sequenced in a study of control samples from healthy donors and cancer patients. Sequenced by immunoSEQ multiplex PCR; TCRdb stores in-frame clones only, minus some. Here the sample table reports fewer than 200,000 clones. Input material: blood. These receptors came from a woman aged 25 to 39 in good health. Both conserved end residues are part of each CDR3. D genes are given only for firm matches.

v_gene	j_gene	d_gene	CDR3nt	CDR3aa
TRBV7-8	TRBJ2-1	.	TGTGCCAGCAGCGCACGAGGGGGACTCTACAATGAGCAGTTCTTC	CASSARGGLYNEQFF
TRBV28	TRBJ2-1	TRBD2	TGTGCCACCTTTGGGCTAAGGCGGGGGGCAAACAATGAGCAGTTCTTC	CATFGLRRGANNEQFF
TRBV20-1	TRBJ1-1	.	TGCAGTGCTAGTAAGAAGGGGGGTAACACTGAAGCTTTCTTT	CSASKKGGNTEAFF
TRBV28	TRBJ1-2	.	TGTGCCAGCAGTTATAACTTTTGGGGTGGCTACACCTTC	CASSYNFWGGYTF
TRBV3-1/TRBV3-2	TRBJ2-1	.	TGTGCCAGCAGCTACCTCGGCGGAACCGGTAACAATGAGCAGTTCTTC	CASSYLGGTGNNEQFF
TRBV11-2	TRBJ2-1	TRBD2	TGTGCCAGCAGCCCAAATGAAGGGACTAGTTACCATGAGCAGTTCTTC	CASSPNEGTSYHEQFF
TRBV4-2	TRBJ2-5	.	TGTGCCAGCAGCCAAGATCGGACTCTCGGAGAGACCCAGTACTTC	CASSQDRTLGETQYF
TRBV5-1	TRBJ2-5	.	TGCGCCAGCAGCCGAAACCCGGAGGAGACCCAGTACTTC	CASSRNPEETQYF
TRBV18	TRBJ1-6	.	TGTGCCAGCTCACCATCGGGGCAGGGGACAAATAATTCACCCCTCCACTTT	CASSPSGQGTNNSPLHF
TRBV28	TRBJ2-7	TRBD2	TGTGCCAGCAGTTCAGCGGGATCGGGCTACGAGCAGTACTTC	CASSSAGSGYEQYF
TRBV19	TRBJ1-2	TRBD1	TGTGCCAGTAGTAACTGGGACAGGGGGAGAGCCACTAACTATGGCTACACCTTC	CASSNWDRGRATNYGYTF